This T cell receptor (beta chain) appears in the sequencing data of a study of T cells after yellow fever vaccination. V was clipped by 3 bases and J by 5 bases; unmatched bases: 4. Germline V gene data show CDR1 as LGHDT and CDR2 as YNNKEL (reference sequence). CDR3 length equals 14 residues. TCRdb recomputed calls from the 5' RACE reads with MiXCR, one row per CDR3 protein. The sample lists 400,000 to 450,000 distinct CDR3 sequences, 15% to 20% occurring once. Sequencing used PBMCs, obtained before the yellow fever booster vaccination. The rearrangement joins TRBV3-1 to TRBJ2-3; 8 positions agree with TRBD1. The TCR sequence derives from a man in his late teens or twenties who received the YFV17D yellow fever vaccine. For the CDR3, the DNA is TGTGCCAGCAGCCAGGACAGGGTAGTAGATACGCAGTATTTT. Translating gives CASSQDRVVDTQYF.